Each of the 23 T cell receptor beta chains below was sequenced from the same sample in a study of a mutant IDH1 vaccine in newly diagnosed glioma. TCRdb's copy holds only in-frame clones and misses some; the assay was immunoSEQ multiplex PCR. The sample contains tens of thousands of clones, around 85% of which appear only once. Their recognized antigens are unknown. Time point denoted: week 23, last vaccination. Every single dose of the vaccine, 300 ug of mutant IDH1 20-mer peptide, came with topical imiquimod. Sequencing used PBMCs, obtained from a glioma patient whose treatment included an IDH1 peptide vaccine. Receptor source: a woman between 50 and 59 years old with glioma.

This CDR3 is CASSSGAGPSTDTQYF. As DNA, the CDR3 is TGTGCCAGCAGCTCGGGGGCAGGACCTAGCACAGATACGCAGTATTTT. The chain employs TRBV11-1 and TRBJ2-3; D is perhaps TRBD1 or TRBD2 (6 bases each). V was trimmed by 4 bases and J by 0 bases, leaving 14 bases between them. The CDR3 extends over 16 amino acids. Germline V CDR1 and CDR2: SGHAT, FQDESV (reference sequence). The full variable domain, its missing parts supplied by reference TRBV11-1 and TRBJ2-3, is EAEVAQSPRYKITEKSQAVAFWCDPISGHATLYWYRQILGQGPELLVQFQDESVVDDSQLPKDRFSAERLKGVDSTLKIQPAELGDSAMYLCASSSGAGPSTDTQYFGPGTRLTVL.

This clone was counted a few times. CDR3 bases: TGTGCCAGCAGTTCCCACGAGGGTGGGGCCAACGTCCTGACTTTC. This sequence encodes CASSSHEGGANVLTF. V and J are TRBV27 and TRBJ2-6; weak D call: TRBD2 (5 bases). The length of the CDR3 is 15 residues. Germline V lookup: CDR1 MNHEY, CDR2 SMNVEV (reference sequence). V lost 4 bases to trimming and J lost 3 bases, with 10 bases between them.

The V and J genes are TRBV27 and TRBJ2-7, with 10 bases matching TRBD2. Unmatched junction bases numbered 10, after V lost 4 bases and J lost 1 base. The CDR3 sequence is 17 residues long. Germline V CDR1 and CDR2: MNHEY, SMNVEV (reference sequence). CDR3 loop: CASSSSLAGVTSYEQYF. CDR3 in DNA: TGTGCCAGCAGTTCGTCGCTAGCGGGAGTCACGTCCTACGAGCAGTACTTC.

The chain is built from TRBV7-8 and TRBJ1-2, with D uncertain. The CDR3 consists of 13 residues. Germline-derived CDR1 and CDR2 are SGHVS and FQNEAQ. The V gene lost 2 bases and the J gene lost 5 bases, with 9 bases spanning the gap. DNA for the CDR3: TGTGCCAGCAGCTTAAGTCCGCAGTATGGCTACACCTTC. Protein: CASSLSPQYGYTF.

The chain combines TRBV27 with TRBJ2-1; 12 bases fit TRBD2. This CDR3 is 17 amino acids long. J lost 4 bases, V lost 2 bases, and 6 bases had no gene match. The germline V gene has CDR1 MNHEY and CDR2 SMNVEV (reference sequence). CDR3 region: CASSLVGTSGPYNEQFF. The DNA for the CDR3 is TGTGCCAGCAGTTTAGTGGGGACTAGCGGGCCTTACAATGAGCAGTTCTTC.

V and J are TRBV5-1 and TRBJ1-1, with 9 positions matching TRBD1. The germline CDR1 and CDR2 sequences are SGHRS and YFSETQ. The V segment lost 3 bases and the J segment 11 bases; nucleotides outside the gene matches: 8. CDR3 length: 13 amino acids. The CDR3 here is CASSSAGTGTAFF. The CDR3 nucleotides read TGCGCCAGCAGCTCTGCCGGGACAGGGACGGCTTTCTTT. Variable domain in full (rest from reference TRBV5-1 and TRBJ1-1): KAGVTQTPRYLIKTRGQQVTLSCSPISGHRSVSWYQQTPGQGLQFLFEYFSETQRNKGNFPGRFSGRQFSNSRSEMNVSTLELGDSALYLCASSSAGTGTAFFGQGTRLTVV.

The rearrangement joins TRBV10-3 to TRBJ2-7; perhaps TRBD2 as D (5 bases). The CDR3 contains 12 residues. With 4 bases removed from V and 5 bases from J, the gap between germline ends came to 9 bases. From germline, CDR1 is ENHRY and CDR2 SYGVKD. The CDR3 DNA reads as TGTGCCATCAGTGCGGACGGGAACGAGCAGTACTTC. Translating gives CAISADGNEQYF.

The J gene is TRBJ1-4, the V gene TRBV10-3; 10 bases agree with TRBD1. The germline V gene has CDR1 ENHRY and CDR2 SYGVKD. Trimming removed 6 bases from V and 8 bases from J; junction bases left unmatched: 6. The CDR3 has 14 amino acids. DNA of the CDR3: TGTGCCATCAGCCGGGACAGGGGACAAGAAAAACTGTTTTTT. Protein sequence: CAISRDRGQEKLFF.

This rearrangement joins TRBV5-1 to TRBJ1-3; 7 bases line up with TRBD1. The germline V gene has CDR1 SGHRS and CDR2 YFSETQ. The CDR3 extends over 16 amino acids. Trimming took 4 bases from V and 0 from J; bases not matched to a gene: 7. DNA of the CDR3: TGCGCCAGCAGCCCCACGGGACAGTTCTCTGGAAACACCATATATTTT. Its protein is CASSPTGQFSGNTIYF.

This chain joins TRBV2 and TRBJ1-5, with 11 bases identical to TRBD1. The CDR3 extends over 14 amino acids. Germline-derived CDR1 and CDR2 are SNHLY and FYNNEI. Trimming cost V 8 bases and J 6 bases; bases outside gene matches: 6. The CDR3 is CASLGGTGGQPQHF. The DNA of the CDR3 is TGTGCCAGCCTGGGCGGGACAGGGGGTCAGCCCCAGCATTTT.

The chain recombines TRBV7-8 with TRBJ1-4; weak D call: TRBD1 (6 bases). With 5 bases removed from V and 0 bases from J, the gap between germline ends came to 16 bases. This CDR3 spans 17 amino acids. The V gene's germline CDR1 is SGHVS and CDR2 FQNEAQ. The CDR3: CASSAYRARTTNEKLFF. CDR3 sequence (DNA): TGTGCCAGCAGCGCCTACAGGGCGAGGACAACTAATGAAAAACTGTTTTTT.

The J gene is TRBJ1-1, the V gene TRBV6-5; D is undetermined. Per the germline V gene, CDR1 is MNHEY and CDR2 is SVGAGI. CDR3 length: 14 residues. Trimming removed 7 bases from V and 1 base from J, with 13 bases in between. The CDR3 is CASNLMTSNTEAFF. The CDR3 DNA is TGTGCCAGCAATTTGATGACATCGAACACTGAAGCTTTCTTT.

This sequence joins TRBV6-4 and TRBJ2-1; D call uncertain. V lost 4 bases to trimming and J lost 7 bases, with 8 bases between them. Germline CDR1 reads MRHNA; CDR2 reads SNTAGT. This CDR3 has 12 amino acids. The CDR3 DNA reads TGTGCCAGCAGTGGAGGAGTGAATGAGCAGTTCTTC. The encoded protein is CASSGGVNEQFF.

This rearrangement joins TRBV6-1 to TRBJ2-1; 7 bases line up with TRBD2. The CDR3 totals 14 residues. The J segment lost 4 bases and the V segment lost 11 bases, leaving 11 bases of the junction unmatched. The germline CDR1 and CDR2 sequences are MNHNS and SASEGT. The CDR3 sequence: CAGSRGFRYNEQFF. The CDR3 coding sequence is TGTGCCGGATCGCGGGGGTTTAGGTACAATGAGCAGTTCTTC.

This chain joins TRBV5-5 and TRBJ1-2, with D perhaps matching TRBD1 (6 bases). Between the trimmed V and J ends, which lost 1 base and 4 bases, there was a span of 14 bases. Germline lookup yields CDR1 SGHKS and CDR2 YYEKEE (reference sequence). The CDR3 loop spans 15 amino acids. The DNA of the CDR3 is TGTGCCAGCAGCTTGATGGAACAGGGAGGCTATGGCTACACCTTC. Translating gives CASSLMEQGGYGYTF.

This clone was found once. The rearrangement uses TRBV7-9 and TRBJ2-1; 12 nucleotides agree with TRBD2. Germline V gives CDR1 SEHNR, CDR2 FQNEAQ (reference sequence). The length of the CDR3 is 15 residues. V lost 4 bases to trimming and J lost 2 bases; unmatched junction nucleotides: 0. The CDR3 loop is CASSSSGRAYNEQFF. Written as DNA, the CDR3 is TGTGCCAGCAGCTCTAGCGGGAGGGCCTACAATGAGCAGTTCTTC. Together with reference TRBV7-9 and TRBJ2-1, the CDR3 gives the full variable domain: DTGVSQNPRHKITKRGQNVTFRCDPISEHNRLYWYRQTLGQGPEFLTYFQNEAQLEKSRLLSDRFSAERPKGSFSTLEIQRTEQGDSAMYLCASSSSGRAYNEQFFGPGTRLTVL.

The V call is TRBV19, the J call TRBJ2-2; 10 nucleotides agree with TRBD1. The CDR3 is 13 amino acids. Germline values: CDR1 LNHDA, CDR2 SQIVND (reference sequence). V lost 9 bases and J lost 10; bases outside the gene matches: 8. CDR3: CARRGQGKEELFF. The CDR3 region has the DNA TGTGCCAGAAGGGGACAGGGGAAAGAGGAGCTGTTTTTT. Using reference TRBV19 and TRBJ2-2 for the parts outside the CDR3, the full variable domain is DGGITQSPKYLFRKEGQNVTLSCEQNLNHDAMYWYRQDPGQGLRLIYYSQIVNDFQKGDIAEGYSVSREKKESFPLTVTSAQKNPTAFYLCARRGQGKEELFFGEGSRLTVL.

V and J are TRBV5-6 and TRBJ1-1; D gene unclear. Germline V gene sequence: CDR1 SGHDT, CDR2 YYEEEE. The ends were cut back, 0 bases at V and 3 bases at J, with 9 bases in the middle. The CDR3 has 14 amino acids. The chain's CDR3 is CASSLDRRDTEAFF. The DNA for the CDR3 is TGTGCCAGCAGCTTGGATCGCCGAGACACTGAAGCTTTCTTT.

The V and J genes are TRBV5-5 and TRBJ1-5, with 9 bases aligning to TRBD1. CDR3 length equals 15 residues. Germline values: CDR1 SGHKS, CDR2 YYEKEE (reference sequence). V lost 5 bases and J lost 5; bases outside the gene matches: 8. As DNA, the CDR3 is TGTGCCAGCAGTCGTGACCGGGACAGGGATCAGCCCCAGCATTTT. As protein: CASSRDRDRDQPQHF.

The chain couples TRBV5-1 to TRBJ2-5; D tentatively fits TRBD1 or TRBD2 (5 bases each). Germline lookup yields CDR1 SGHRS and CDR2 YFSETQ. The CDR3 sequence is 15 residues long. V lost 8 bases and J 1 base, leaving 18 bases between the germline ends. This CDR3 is CASLGSQGRQETQYF. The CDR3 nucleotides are TGCGCCAGTTTGGGTTCGCAGGGACGCCAAGAGACCCAGTACTTC. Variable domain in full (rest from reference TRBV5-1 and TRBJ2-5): KAGVTQTPRYLIKTRGQQVTLSCSPISGHRSVSWYQQTPGQGLQFLFEYFSETQRNKGNFPGRFSGRQFSNSRSEMNVSTLELGDSALYLCASLGSQGRQETQYFGPGTRLLVL.

CDR3 nucleotides: TGTGCCTGGAGCCTTTCGACAGCATACGAGCAGTACTTC. Residues: CAWSLSTAYEQYF. J is TRBJ2-7 and V is TRBV30; D possibly corresponds to TRBD1 (5 bases). Germline CDR1 and CDR2: GTSNPN and SVGIG (reference sequence). The CDR3 is 13 residues long. Trimming removed 3 bases at V and 4 bases at J, with 13 bases between.

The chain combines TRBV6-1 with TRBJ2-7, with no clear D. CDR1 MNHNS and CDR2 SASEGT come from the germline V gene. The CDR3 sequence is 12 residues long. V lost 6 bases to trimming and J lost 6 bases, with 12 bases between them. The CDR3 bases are TGTGCCAGCAGGGGCCCATACAGCGAGCAGTACTTC. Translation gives CASRGPYSEQYF.

DNA for the CDR3: TGTGCCAGCAGCTTAAGTTCCTCCACAGATACGCAGTATTTT. Residues: CASSLSSSTDTQYF. J is TRBJ2-3 and V is TRBV7-2; the D is unclear. This CDR3 is built from 14 residues. Trimming pared 2 bases from V and 2 bases from J, leaving 8 bases between. Germline lookup yields CDR1 SGHTA and CDR2 FQGNSA.